This T cell receptor (beta chain) was documented in a study of cytomegalovirus exposure and HLA in healthy donors. Regarding the study as a whole: Trimming of TCR beta V- and J-genes showed a link, identified in a later analysis, to a missense DCLRE1C variant.

V was shortened by 5 bases and J by 5 bases, with 12 bases between the two germline ends. CDR3 length: 13 amino acids. CDR1 and CDR2 from the germline V gene are SGHVS and FQNEAQ. Concerning this clone: Its target is unknown.

Primers for the PCR totalled 60 Vbeta and 13 Jbeta. The table came from immunoSEQ multiplex PCR; TCRdb's copy has only in-frame clones and leaves some out. The repertoire table contains fewer than 70,000 clones. The clonotype was recovered from a man between 25 and 39 years old in good health and CMV-seropositive. The chain links TRBV7-8 to TRBJ2-5; D is possibly TRBD2 (5 bases). Sequenced sample: PBMCs. The CDR3, as DNA: TGTGCCAGCAGCGCCGCGAGGGAGGAGACCCAGTACTTC. Amino acids: CASSAAREETQYF.